The 21 T cell receptor beta chains below all came from one sample that was sequenced in a study of blood T cells in healthy people across ages. Combining a sample-barcoded 5' primer with a J-beta primer mix, a second PCR ran for about 6 to 11 cycles. TCRdb reanalysed the 5' RACE reads using MiXCR and keeps one entry per CDR3 protein. The repertoire has about 1.6 million distinct CDR3 sequences, about 32% of them found once; the top ten carry approximately 11%. The sample consisted of blood. The receptors shown here come from a woman in her thirties in good health.

This clonotype has at least ten counts. This chain uses TRBV20-1 with TRBJ2-1, with 9 bases fitting TRBD2. V was pared by 0 bases and J by 4 bases, with 7 bases of the junction left unmatched. The CDR3 sequence is 16 residues long. Germline CDR1 is DFQATT and CDR2 is SNEGSKA (reference sequence). The CDR3 nucleotides read TGCAGTGCTAGAGATCGGGCGGGGGGGACTTACAATGAGCAGTTCTTC. Encoded protein: CSARDRAGGTYNEQFF.

This rearrangement joins TRBV20-1 to TRBJ2-3, with D maybe TRBD2 (5 bases). Germline loops: CDR1 DFQATT, CDR2 SNEGSKA (reference sequence). The CDR3 spans 14 residues. Trimming took off 3 bases at V and 3 bases at J, with 13 bases between the two ends. The CDR3 here is CSARSSWMTDTQYF. DNA for the CDR3: TGCAGTGCTAGGTCTAGCTGGATGACAGATACGCAGTATTTT.

The rearrangement uses TRBV30 and TRBJ1-2; D not certain. The CDR3 covers 11 residues. Germline V gives CDR1 GTSNPN, CDR2 SVGIG (reference sequence). Trimming pared 4 bases from V and 8 bases from J, leaving 11 bases between. The CDR3 loop is CAWTPLRGYTF. DNA of the CDR3: TGTGCCTGGACGCCATTAAGAGGCTACACCTTC.

The genes are TRBV5-1 and TRBJ1-2; D perhaps matches TRBD1 (5 bases). V lost 0 bases to trimming and J lost 3 bases, with 12 bases between them. Germline values: CDR1 SGHRS, CDR2 YFSETQ. The CDR3 is 15 residues long. The CDR3 region has the DNA TGCGCCAGCAGCTTGGGCGGGACGGGTTACTATGGCTACACCTTC. This encodes CASSLGGTGYYGYTF.

This clonotype was detected ten times or more. This chain links TRBV11-2 with TRBJ2-7, with D possibly being TRBD1 (5 bases). V shed 0 bases and J shed 3 bases, with 9 bases lying between them. CDR1 and CDR2 (germline): SGHAT, FQNNGV. This CDR3 region has 14 residues. The CDR3 loop reads CASSLDPGYYEQYF. The CDR3 nucleotides are TGTGCCAGCAGCTTAGATCCAGGGTACTACGAGCAGTACTTC.

To note about this clonotype: A much larger clone lies a single base off, so this may be a read error. This chain uses TRBV7-9 with TRBJ2-3; 13 nucleotides agree with TRBD2. After removal of 4 bases from V and 2 bases from J, the junction contained 3 bases not matched to a gene. Germline CDR1 reads SEHNR; CDR2 reads FQNEAQ (reference sequence). This CDR3 spans 16 amino acids. CDR3 in amino acids: CASSSGTSGVTDTQYF. The DNA for the CDR3 is TGTGCCAGCAGCTCCGGGACTAGCGGGGTCACAGATACGCAGTATTTT. The full variable domain, rest sourced from reference TRBV7-9 and TRBJ2-3, is DTGVSQNPRHKITKRGQNVTFRCDPISEHNRLYWYRQTLGQGPEFLTYFQNEAQLEKSRLLSDRFSAERPKGSFSTLEIQRTEQGDSAMYLCASSSGTSGVTDTQYFGPGTRLTVL.

This clonotype was detected only a few times. The genes are TRBV2 and TRBJ2-7; the D gene is possibly TRBD2 (5 bases). Trimming took off 4 bases at V and 3 bases at J, with 10 bases between the two ends. This CDR3 region has 13 residues. Per germline, CDR1 SNHLY and CDR2 FYNNEI. The CDR3 DNA reads as TGTGCCAGCAGTGCGGGGATGGGCTACGAGCAGTACTTC. It yields the protein CASSAGMGYEQYF.

This clonotype occurred a few times. CDR3 sequence: CATSSQGYGYTF. The CDR3 region has the DNA TGTGCCACCAGCAGTCAGGGGTATGGCTACACCTTC. J is TRBJ1-2 and V is TRBV15; D might be TRBD1 (6 bases). The V end was cut by 3 bases, the J end by 5 bases, with 7 bases between. This CDR3 spans 12 amino acids. The germline V gene encodes CDR1 LNHNV and CDR2 YYDKDF (reference sequence).

This clonotype has at least ten counts. The rearrangement uses TRBV7-9 and TRBJ2-3; D remains ambiguous. This CDR3 has 13 residues. V was pared by 1 base and J by 2 bases, with 4 bases between. The V gene's germline CDR1 is SEHNR and CDR2 FQNEAQ (reference sequence). Here the CDR3 DNA reads TGTGCCAGCAGCTTAGATCTCACAGATACGCAGTATTTT. It yields the protein CASSLDLTDTQYF.

The J gene is TRBJ2-2, the V gene TRBV10-1; 7 bases fit TRBD1. The junction had 8 bases not matched to a gene; V was cut back by 3 bases and J by 1 base. Germline CDR1 and CDR2: WNHNN and SYGVQD (reference sequence). The CDR3 is made up of 17 amino acids. CDR3 loop: CASSDNIGGWNTGELFF. CDR3 DNA: TGCGCCAGCAGTGATAATATAGGGGGCTGGAACACCGGGGAGCTGTTTTTT.

CDR3 sequence (DNA): TGTGCCAGCATTCGCCAAGAGACCCAGTACTTC. It codes for CASIRQETQYF. The V and J genes are TRBV2 and TRBJ2-5; no clear D gene. V was cut by 7 bases and J by 1 base, with 4 bases left in between. This CDR3 region has 11 residues. Germline V lookup: CDR1 SNHLY, CDR2 FYNNEI.

The V gene is TRBV15, the J gene TRBJ1-1; TRBD1 agrees at 10 bases. The CDR3 has 19 residues. The V gene's germline CDR1 is LNHNV and CDR2 YYDKDF (reference sequence). J gave up 3 bases and V 5 bases, and 18 bases lay outside the gene matches. The DNA of the CDR3 is TGTGCCACCAGCCAGACTCTGGCCGGGACAGGGGATTATGACACTGAAGCTTTCTTT. Translation: CATSQTLAGTGDYDTEAFF.

The J gene is TRBJ2-5, the V gene TRBV9, with 9 bases fitting TRBD2. The V segment lost 0 bases and the J segment 4 bases; nucleotides outside the gene matches: 7. From germline, CDR1 is SGDLS and CDR2 YYNGEE. The CDR3 length is 16 residues. The CDR3 DNA reads TGTGCCAGCAGCGTAGGAGCGGGGGGCCCGGGAGAGACCCAGTACTTC. Protein sequence: CASSVGAGGPGETQYF. Full variable domain (rest looked up from reference TRBV9 and TRBJ2-5): DSGVTQTPKHLITATGQRVTLRCSPRSGDLSVYWYQQSLDQGLQFLIQYYNGEERAKGNILERFSAQQFPDLHSELNLSSLELGDSALYFCASSVGAGGPGETQYFGPGTRLLVL.

The table lists this clonotype with a few counts. The V and J genes are TRBV4-1 and TRBJ2-2; TRBD1 matches 11 bases. From germline, CDR1 is MGHRA and CDR2 YSYEKL. With V trimmed by 8 bases and J by 5 bases, 4 bases remained unmatched. The CDR3 has 14 amino acids. DNA of the CDR3: TGCGCCAGCGCCGGGACAGGGGGTACCGGGGAGCTGTTTTTT. Its protein is CASAGTGGTGELFF.

This clonotype turned up a few times. The V call is TRBV6-1, the J call TRBJ1-1; D unresolved. This CDR3 spans 13 amino acids. Germline CDR1 and CDR2: MNHNS and SASEGT. V dropped 7 bases and J dropped 4 bases, with 13 bases sitting between them. CDR3 DNA sequence: TGTGCCAGCACCATGGAGCGGGGCACTGAAGCTTTCTTT. Translated, it gives CASTMERGTEAFF.

There are many counts of this clonotype. The V gene is TRBV4-1, the J gene TRBJ2-7; the D gene could be TRBD1 or TRBD2 (5 bases each). V lost 2 bases to trimming and J lost 3 bases, with 17 bases between them. Germline V CDR1 and CDR2: MGHRA, YSYEKL. The CDR3 totals 16 residues. As DNA, the CDR3 is TGCGCCAGCAGCCAAATCGGCCGGGACGGACGCTACGAGCAGTACTTC. This sequence encodes CASSQIGRDGRYEQYF.

V and J are TRBV7-2 and TRBJ2-1, with D possibly matching TRBD1 (7 bases). Trimming cost V 7 bases and J 7 bases, with 32 bases left between them. CDR3 size: 19 residues. Germline CDR1 is SGHTA and CDR2 is FQGNSA. The CDR3 spells CASTHPVGGGFGGSNEQFF. For the CDR3, the DNA is TGTGCCAGCACCCACCCGGTCGGAGGGGGCTTTGGTGGTAGTAATGAGCAGTTCTTC.

This sequence joins TRBV3-1 and TRBJ2-3; 7 bases map to TRBD1. The V and J ends lost 4 bases and 2 bases, in that order; junction bases with no gene match: 9. Germline V gene sequence: CDR1 LGHDT, CDR2 YNNKEL (reference sequence). The CDR3 spans 16 residues. The CDR3 loop reads CASSPYRTGDTDTQYF. In nucleotides, the CDR3 is TGTGCCAGCAGCCCATACAGAACAGGGGACACAGATACGCAGTATTTT.

The chain carries TRBV7-2 and TRBJ1-2; a weak D match, TRBD1 (6 bases). The CDR3 spans 14 residues. CDR1 and CDR2 (germline): SGHTA, FQGNSA. V dropped 8 bases and J dropped 4 bases, with 17 bases sitting between them. CDR3 loop: CASGERGASYGYTF. DNA for the CDR3: TGTGCCAGCGGAGAACGGGGGGCTAGCTATGGCTACACCTTC.

This clonotype was recorded only once. V gene TRBV7-9 combines with J gene TRBJ2-3, with 8 bases aligning to TRBD1. Trimming took 7 bases from V and 5 from J; bases not matched to a gene: 11. The CDR3 consists of 15 residues. Germline CDR1 reads SEHNR; CDR2 reads FQNEAQ (reference sequence). The CDR3 nucleotides are TGTGCCAGCAACTACCTCGGACAGGGCCTAGATACGCAGTATTTT. It encodes CASNYLGQGLDTQYF. The whole variable domain, remainder taken from reference TRBV7-9 and TRBJ2-3, is DTGVSQNPRHKITKRGQNVTFRCDPISEHNRLYWYRQTLGQGPEFLTYFQNEAQLEKSRLLSDRFSAERPKGSFSTLEIQRTEQGDSAMYLCASNYLGQGLDTQYFGPGTRLTVL.

This clonotype has more than one count but fewer than ten. The CDR3 nucleotides are TGTGCCACCACCTCCCATAGCTCCTACGAGCAGTACTTC. It specifies CATTSHSSYEQYF. This chain joins TRBV15 and TRBJ2-7; D remains ambiguous. Germline V CDR1 and CDR2: LNHNV, YYDKDF (reference sequence). The CDR3 sequence is 13 residues long. Between the trimmed V and J ends, which lost 7 bases and 0 bases, there was a span of 10 bases.